This TCR beta chain was recorded in a study of CD8 T cells in ankylosing spondylitis. Findings of the study overall: Reportedly, significant enrichment of disease-linked clones occurred in matched ankylosing spondylitis synovial fluid. Within peripheral blood, clones linked to disease were CD8+ and relatively rare. Apparently characteristic of ankylosing spondylitis blood was a TCR beta motif (eight highly homologous variants).

Germline CDR1 reads MNHNS; CDR2 reads SASEGT. The length of the CDR3 is 15 residues. V was shortened by 2 bases and J by 3 bases, with 11 bases between the two germline ends. This clonotype has just a few counts. The antigen is unknown. From the 5' RACE reads, TCRdb called clonotypes with MiXCR, one entry per CDR3 protein. The sample includes about 330,000 distinct CDR3 sequences, 7.5% to 9% seen only once; the top ten take less than 15%. The chain joins TRBV6-1 to TRBJ2-1; D gene uncertain. The sequence was obtained from a male donor with ankylosing spondylitis. The sample was blood, either unsorted or a sorted T cell fraction (not recorded which). The CDR3 nucleotides read TGTGCCAGCAGTGAACTGGGTTTAAGCTACAATGAGCAGTTCTTC. Encoded protein: CASSELGLSYNEQFF.